This T cell receptor beta chain was retrieved from a study of cytomegalovirus exposure and HLA in healthy donors. PCR employed 60 Vbeta and 13 Jbeta primers. This table comes from immunoSEQ multiplex PCR, and its TCRdb copy is limited to in-frame clones, with some not included. The table includes around 80,000 clones, more than 60% detected once. This CDR3 contains 13 residues. Germline values: CDR1 LNHDA, CDR2 SQIVND (reference sequence). V gave up 7 bases and J gave up 4 bases, with 13 bases separating them. The sample taken for sequencing was PBMCs. This receptor was obtained from a man between 35 and 55 years old in good health and CMV-seronegative. The rearrangement joins TRBV19 to TRBJ1-1; TRBD1 is a possible D gene (6 bases). The CDR3 here is CASINRVLTEAFF. CDR3 DNA sequence: TGTGCCAGTATCAACAGGGTTCTCACTGAAGCTTTCTTT.